Below, 9 T cell receptor beta chains from the same sample are listed, as sequenced in a study of identical twins. TCRdb re-analysed the 5' RACE reads in MiXCR, keeping a single row per CDR3 protein. This sample has 1.5 million to 2 million distinct CDR3 sequences, with about 31% found just once. The sample taken for sequencing was cord blood. These receptors were collected from a newborn girl in good health.

As to this clonotype: Relative to the germline gene, one junction end is altered; a read error may explain this. V is TRBV4-2 and J is TRBJ1-6; 7 bases fit TRBD1. The CDR3 is made up of 18 amino acids. Germline CDR1 LGHNA, CDR2 YNFKEQ. The CDR3 is CASSQVGGLGLDNSPPHF. The CDR3 nucleotides read TGTGCCAGCAGCCAAGTAGGGGGCCTGGGCTTGGATAATTCACCCCCCCACTTT.

This clonotype was seen at least ten times. This sequence joins TRBV12-3 or TRBV12-4 and TRBJ2-5, with D unresolved. The CDR3 covers 12 residues. Trimming shortened V by 5 bases and J by 5 bases, and 9 bases separated the two germline ends. The CDR3 loop is CASSPPSETQYF. CDR3 in DNA: TGTGCCAGCAGTCCTCCGAGTGAGACCCAGTACTTC.

This clonotype was recorded a few times. CDR3 in DNA: TGTGCCAGCAGCTTATTTCCTGGCACAGATACGCAGTATTTT. This encodes CASSLFPGTDTQYF. V and J are TRBV7-2 and TRBJ2-3; no firm D call. The CDR3 runs 14 residues. The germline gives CDR1 SGHTA, CDR2 FQGNSA. With 2 bases removed from V and 1 base from J, the gap between germline ends came to 7 bases.

The V gene is TRBV12-3 or TRBV12-4, the J gene TRBJ2-7, with 8 nucleotides matching TRBD2. This CDR3 comprises 15 residues. V lost 4 bases to trimming and J lost 2 bases; unmatched junction nucleotides: 7. CDR3 sequence (DNA): TGTGCCAGCAGTTCCCGTACTAGCGGCCCCTACGAGCAGTACTTC. It yields the protein CASSSRTSGPYEQYF.

This clonotype came up a few times. The chain uses TRBV7-2 and TRBJ2-1; D unresolved. CDR3 length equals 15 residues. Trimming removed 2 bases at V and 8 bases at J, with 16 bases between. The germline CDR1 and CDR2 sequences are SGHTA and FQGNSA. In nucleotides, the CDR3 is TGTGCCAGCAGCTTATCTTACTACGGGTGGGATGAGCAGTTCTTC. This encodes CASSLSYYGWDEQFF.

J is TRBJ2-7 and V is TRBV5-1, with D possibly being TRBD2 (6 bases). Trimming took 0 bases from V and 5 from J, leaving 15 bases between them. The CDR3 has 15 amino acids. Per germline, CDR1 SGHRS and CDR2 YFSETQ. The CDR3 loop reads CASSLDGLASNEQYF. The CDR3, as DNA: TGCGCCAGCAGCTTGGATGGCCTAGCGTCAAACGAGCAGTACTTC.

As for this clonotype: A much larger clone differs by one base, so this may be a read error. The chain carries TRBV10-3 and TRBJ2-5, with D perhaps matching TRBD1 or TRBD2 (5 bases each). The ends were cut back, 2 bases at V and 13 bases at J, with 11 bases in the middle. This CDR3 is 11 amino acids long. Germline CDR1 is ENHRY and CDR2 is SYGVKD. CDR3 DNA sequence: TGTGCCATCAGTGAGAGGGACGAGCGGTACTTC. Its translation: CAISERDERYF.

In its sample, this clonotype was seen a few times. The genes are TRBV29-1 and TRBJ2-5; 10 bases agree with TRBD2. Germline V gene sequence: CDR1 SQVTM, CDR2 ANQGSEA. Losses at the gene ends were 5 bases for V and 1 base for J; bases not matched to a gene: 4. CDR3 length: 14 residues. The CDR3 DNA is TGCAGCGTTTGGACTAGCGGCATCCAAGAGACCCAGTACTTC. It specifies CSVWTSGIQETQYF.

Comments on this clonotype: Since a much larger clone is just one base distant, this may be a read error. CDR3 sequence (DNA): TGTGCCAGCAGGCCTAGCGGAACTAAAGAGACCCAGTTCTTC. As protein: CASRPSGTKETQFF. This rearrangement joins TRBV4-2 to TRBJ2-5, with 7 bases aligning to TRBD2. The end of the DNA fits TRBJ2-1 better, so the J call may be wrong. This CDR3 has 14 residues. The germline gives CDR1 LGHNA, CDR2 YNFKEQ.